The rows below give T cell receptor beta chains drawn from one sample of a study of T-cell memory formation after mild COVID-19. From the 5' RACE reads, TCRdb called clonotypes with MiXCR, one entry per CDR3 protein. Of about 560,000 distinct CDR3 sequences listed, roughly 17% were seen once; the top ten hold 8.1%. Sequenced input: PBMCs or a T cell subset sorted from them (not recorded which). These receptors came from an adult woman who had mild COVID-19 (a few samples of this study predate the infection). Cell type and time point are not known. Both conserved end residues are part of each CDR3. D genes are given only for firm matches. The size of a clone is reported for some rows only, either as once, few or many, or as a class for expanded clones.

DNA: TGTGCCAGCAGCCGGACAGGGGACTACGAGCAGTACTTC
CDR3: CASSRTGDYEQYF
V: TRBV27
J: TRBJ2-7
size: many
length: 13
D: TRBD1

DNA: TGTGCCAGCAGCCAAGGGACACCCTCCACAGATACGCAGTATTTT
CDR3: CASSQGTPSTDTQYF
V: TRBV12-3/TRBV12-4
J: TRBJ2-3
size: once
length: 15
D: -

DNA: TGCAGCGTTGAGTCGGGTCCAGGGCGGCAAGCTTTCTTT
CDR3: CSVESGPGRQAFF
V: TRBV29-1
J: TRBJ1-1
size: few
length: 13
D: -

DNA: TGCGCCAGCAGCTTGGCGGCCGCACCATTGAACATTCAGTACTTC
CDR3: CASSLAAAPLNIQYF
V: TRBV5-1
J: TRBJ2-4
size: few
length: 15
D: -

DNA: TGTGCCAGCAGTTTACGGGGGGCCAGGGAGACCCAGTACTTC
CDR3: CASSLRGARETQYF
V: TRBV12-3/TRBV12-4
J: TRBJ2-5
size: few
length: 14
D: -

DNA: TGTGCCAGCAGCAAAAAAGCCCCCCAAGTAAGAGCGCCTCTAGGTAATGAGCAGTTCTTC
CDR3: CASSKKAPQVRAPLGNEQFF
V: TRBV21-1
J: TRBJ2-1
size: -
length: 20
D: -

DNA: TGTGCCAGCAGCATCAGGGAGGGCACAGATACGCAGTATTTT
CDR3: CASSIREGTDTQYF
V: TRBV12-3/TRBV12-4
J: TRBJ2-3
size: -
length: 14
D: -

DNA: TGTGCCATCAGTGAGGGGGTCAAAGAGACCCAGTACTTC
CDR3: CAISEGVKETQYF
V: TRBV10-3
J: TRBJ2-5
size: few
length: 13
D: -

DNA: TGTGCCAGCAGCTCAGTGTCGGGGACCGGGGAGCTGTTTTTT
CDR3: CASSSVSGTGELFF
V: TRBV11-2
J: TRBJ2-2
size: -
length: 14
D: -

DNA: TGTGCCAGCAGCTCCCTGGGCTCCCAAGGGGCCTACGAGCAGTACTTC
CDR3: CASSSLGSQGAYEQYF
V: TRBV7-9
J: TRBJ2-7
size: few
length: 16
D: -

DNA: TGTGCCAGCAGTTACTCGACGTCTGCCCAAGAGACCCAGTACTTC
CDR3: CASSYSTSAQETQYF
V: TRBV6-5
J: TRBJ2-5
size: -
length: 15
D: -

DNA: TGCGCCAGCAACCGGGCCGACCAAGAGACCCAGTACTTC
CDR3: CASNRADQETQYF
V: TRBV5-1
J: TRBJ2-5
size: -
length: 13
D: -

DNA: TGCGCCAGCAGCTCGAGGGCCCGGGACGACACAGATACGCAGTATTTT
CDR3: CASSSRARDDTDTQYF
V: TRBV5-1
J: TRBJ2-3
size: many
length: 16
D: -

DNA: TGCGCCAGCAGCTTGGTCGTTCTGGGTACATTGAGGAACACCATATATTTT
CDR3: CASSLVVLGTLRNTIYF
V: TRBV5-1
J: TRBJ1-3
size: few
length: 17
D: -

DNA: TGTGCCAGCAGCGTAGATTTCAGCTCCTACGAGCAGTACTTC
CDR3: CASSVDFSSYEQYF
V: TRBV9
J: TRBJ2-7
size: -
length: 14
D: -

DNA: TGTGCCAGCAGCAAATTTGGTAGGGCCCAGTACACTGAAGCTTTCTTT
CDR3: CASSKFGRAQYTEAFF
V: TRBV21-1
J: TRBJ1-1
size: -
length: 16
D: -

DNA: TGTGCCTGGACCCGAGCGGGGGGGGCGAGAGGCTACACCTTC
CDR3: CAWTRAGGARGYTF
V: TRBV30
J: TRBJ1-2
size: -
length: 14
D: -

DNA: TGTGCCATCAGTGAGTCAAGCGAGCAGTACTTC
CDR3: CAISESSEQYF
V: TRBV10-3
J: TRBJ2-7
size: many
length: 11
D: -

DNA: TGTGCCAGCAGCTTAGCAGGGACAGGGAATAACGAGCAGTACTTC
CDR3: CASSLAGTGNNEQYF
V: TRBV13
J: TRBJ2-7
size: few
length: 15
D: TRBD1

DNA: TGTGCCAGCAGTTTATTGGCAGGGCGTGGCTACACCTTC
CDR3: CASSLLAGRGYTF
V: TRBV27
J: TRBJ1-2
size: many
length: 13
D: -

DNA: TGTGCCAGCAGCTTGGACCCGGTCGGTGGCTATGGCTACACCTTC
CDR3: CASSLDPVGGYGYTF
V: TRBV11-3
J: TRBJ1-2
size: many
length: 15
D: -

DNA: TGCGCCAGCAGCCAAGTTCTTATCGAGAACACTGAAGCTTTCTTT
CDR3: CASSQVLIENTEAFF
V: TRBV4-1
J: TRBJ1-1
size: -
length: 15
D: -

DNA: TGTGCCAGCAGTTACCAGGGTTTGACCTACGAGCAGTACTTC
CDR3: CASSYQGLTYEQYF
V: TRBV6-5
J: TRBJ2-7
size: -
length: 14
D: -

DNA: TGTGCCAGCAGCGTAGGGGACGCCGGGGAGCTGTTTTTT
CDR3: CASSVGDAGELFF
V: TRBV9
J: TRBJ2-2
size: -
length: 13
D: -

DNA: TGTGCCAGCCTGACAGGGTCGAACACTGAAGCTTTCTTT
CDR3: CASLTGSNTEAFF
V: TRBV19
J: TRBJ1-1
size: -
length: 13
D: TRBD1

DNA: TGTGCCAGCAGCGTAGCTTTCCTAGCGTCCCATGAGCAGTTCTTC
CDR3: CASSVAFLASHEQFF
V: TRBV9
J: TRBJ2-1
size: -
length: 15
D: -

DNA: TGCGCCAGCAGCTTGGATGGACAGCTAGCTTTCTTT
CDR3: CASSLDGQLAFF
V: TRBV5-1
J: TRBJ1-1
size: many
length: 12
D: -

DNA: TGTGCCAGTAGTATGGGTTTCGAGCGAGGAGTCCTCTACAATGAGCAGTTCTTC
CDR3: CASSMGFERGVLYNEQFF
V: TRBV19
J: TRBJ2-1
size: few
length: 18
D: -

DNA: TGCAGTGCCCAGGAGCGGGACCCCGTTTTGTCTGAAGCTTTCTTT
CDR3: CSAQERDPVLSEAFF
V: TRBV20-1
J: TRBJ1-1
size: once
length: 15
D: -

DNA: TGTGCCAGCAGCCAAGGGGCTGGGACAACTGGAAACACCATATATTTT
CDR3: CASSQGAGTTGNTIYF
V: TRBV4-2
J: TRBJ1-3
size: -
length: 16
D: -

DNA: TGTGCCAGCAGCTTCCAACTCCGGTACCAAGAGACCCAGTACTTC
CDR3: CASSFQLRYQETQYF
V: TRBV5-8
J: TRBJ2-5
size: once
length: 15
D: -

DNA: TGTGCCAGCAGCTTGGATGGGGGGAAAGGCACAGATACGCAGTATTTT
CDR3: CASSLDGGKGTDTQYF
V: TRBV5-4
J: TRBJ2-3
size: -
length: 16
D: -

DNA: TGTGCCAGCAGTTACCCGAGAAGAGGGAATGAGCAGTTCTTC
CDR3: CASSYPRRGNEQFF
V: TRBV6-6
J: TRBJ2-1
size: once
length: 14
D: -

DNA: TGTGCCATCAGTGAGCGGGGAGGTGAGGTACTGTACTTC
CDR3: CAISERGGEVLYF
V: TRBV10-3
J: TRBJ2-7
size: few
length: 13
D: -

DNA: TGCAGTGCTGATCGGGGGGCCCAACAACAGACCCAGTACTTC
CDR3: CSADRGAQQQTQYF
V: TRBV20-1
J: TRBJ2-5
size: -
length: 14
D: -

DNA: TGTGCCACCAGCCCGGGATCACCCTCTGGGGCCAACGTCCTGACTTTC
CDR3: CATSPGSPSGANVLTF
V: TRBV24-1
J: TRBJ2-6
size: -
length: 16
D: -

DNA: TGCAGTGCTAGAGATGCGGGGCAGGGAAGCTACGAGCAGTACTTC
CDR3: CSARDAGQGSYEQYF
V: TRBV20-1
J: TRBJ2-7
size: -
length: 15
D: -

DNA: TGTGCCAGCAGTCAGGGGCCAAACTACTCCTACAATGAGCAGTTCTTC
CDR3: CASSQGPNYSYNEQFF
V: TRBV6-2/TRBV6-3
J: TRBJ2-1
size: -
length: 16
D: -

DNA: TGTGCCAGCAGCTTAGCGACCGGCGGGAGTCGTCACAATGAGCAGTTCTTC
CDR3: CASSLATGGSRHNEQFF
V: TRBV7-9
J: TRBJ2-1
size: -
length: 17
D: TRBD2

DNA: TGTGCCAGCAGCCAAGATGCTGCCAGCACAGATACGCAGTATTTT
CDR3: CASSQDAASTDTQYF
V: TRBV14
J: TRBJ2-3
size: few
length: 15
D: -

DNA: TGTGCCAGCAGGGTCCGGGACAACACCGGGGAGCTGTTTTTT
CDR3: CASRVRDNTGELFF
V: TRBV12-3/TRBV12-4
J: TRBJ2-2
size: few
length: 14
D: -

DNA: TGTGCCAGTATATTGCTAGCGGGAAGCGATACGCAGTATTTT
CDR3: CASILLAGSDTQYF
V: TRBV7-8
J: TRBJ2-3
size: few
length: 14
D: TRBD2

DNA: TGTGCCAGCAGCCAAGACTTTCAAGAGACCCAGTACTTC
CDR3: CASSQDFQETQYF
V: TRBV4-2
J: TRBJ2-5
size: -
length: 13
D: -

DNA: TGCAGTGCTAGAGTGGTAGCGGGAGTGGGAGAGCAGTACTTC
CDR3: CSARVVAGVGEQYF
V: TRBV20-1
J: TRBJ2-7
size: many
length: 14
D: TRBD2

DNA: TGTGCCAGCAGCCCCCCGGGACACCTTTACGAGCAGTACTTC
CDR3: CASSPPGHLYEQYF
V: TRBV7-3
J: TRBJ2-7
size: few
length: 14
D: -

DNA: TGTGCCAGCAGCGGAACAGGGGTCAATCAGCCCCAGCATTTT
CDR3: CASSGTGVNQPQHF
V: TRBV7-9
J: TRBJ1-5
size: few
length: 14
D: TRBD1

DNA: TGTGCCAGCAGCTTAGTCCAGGAGCTCAACGTCCTGACTTTC
CDR3: CASSLVQELNVLTF
V: TRBV7-9
J: TRBJ2-6
size: -
length: 14
D: -

DNA: TGTGCCAGCAGGAGCACAGGAATGGATTCTCAGCCCCAGCATTTT
CDR3: CASRSTGMDSQPQHF
V: TRBV27
J: TRBJ1-5
size: few
length: 15
D: -

DNA: TGCGCCAGCAGCTTGGGTAACAGCATCACAACTAATGAAAAACTGTTTTTT
CDR3: CASSLGNSITTNEKLFF
V: TRBV5-1
J: TRBJ1-4
size: -
length: 17
D: -

DNA: TGCAGTGCTACCTCCTACGGGAGTGTAGGCGACGAGCAGTACTTC
CDR3: CSATSYGSVGDEQYF
V: TRBV20-1
J: TRBJ2-7
size: -
length: 15
D: -